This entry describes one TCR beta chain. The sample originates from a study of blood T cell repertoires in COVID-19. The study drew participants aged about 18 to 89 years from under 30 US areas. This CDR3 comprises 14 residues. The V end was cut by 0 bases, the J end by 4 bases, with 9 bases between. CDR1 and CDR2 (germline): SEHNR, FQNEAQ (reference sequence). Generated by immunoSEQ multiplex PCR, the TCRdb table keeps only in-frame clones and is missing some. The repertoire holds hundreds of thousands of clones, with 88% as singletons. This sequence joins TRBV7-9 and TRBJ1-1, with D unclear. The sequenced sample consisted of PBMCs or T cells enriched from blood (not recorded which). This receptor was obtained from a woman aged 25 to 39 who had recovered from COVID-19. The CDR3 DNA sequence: TGTGCCAGCAGCTTAGCCCTGGGAGGCACTGAAGCTTTCTTT. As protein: CASSLALGGTEAFF.